The sequence of this T cell receptor (beta chain) was determined in a study of cytomegalovirus exposure and HLA in healthy donors. In the study overall: Genotyping of nearly 400 donors showed that 80% to 85% belonged to the Caucasian-associated ancestry cluster. Findings and limits, study-wide: TCR beta chains associated with HLA were, in a later analysis, more clonally expanded than equally common others.

PCR used 60 Vbeta primers and 13 Jbeta primers. Sequencing used immunoSEQ multiplex PCR; TCRdb keeps in-frame clones, though not all of them. The table records 100,000 or so clones, roughly 79% of them present only once. Remarks on this clone: What it binds is not known.

Donors in the study were healthy people who gave bone marrow. Germline trimming cut 4 bases from V and 1 base from J; bases unmatched to any gene: 9. CDR1 SGHVS and CDR2 FNYEAQ come from the germline V gene. This CDR3 has 18 amino acids. Input material: PBMCs. The clonotype comes from a male donor in good health and CMV-seronegative. V gene TRBV7-6 combines with J gene TRBJ2-3; 12 positions agree with TRBD2. CDR3 DNA sequence: TGTGCCAGCAGCTCTCCGGGACTAGCGGGTTTGCGCACAGATACGCAGTATTTT. It specifies CASSSPGLAGLRTDTQYF.